This TCR beta chain is drawn from a study of molecular identifiers for immune sequencing clone quantification. Study results and limitations: Sizes of highly expanded clones could be underestimated through identical TCRs sharing a barcode.

Making the bulk TCR libraries relied on previously described methods and listed TCR primers. MiXCR was run by TCRdb on the PCR reads, yielding one entry per CDR3 protein. The table lists about 63,000 distinct CDR3 sequences, around 19% of them singletons, with 1.4% to 1.5% in the top ten. Libraries of naive CD8 T cells were made from roughly 20,000 to 1,000,000 sorted cells. They used 10%, 30% or 50% RNA. Sorting selected naive CD8 T cells with a CD8+CD4-CCR7+CD45RA+ phenotype. V was trimmed by 4 bases and J by 0 bases, leaving 16 bases between them. The length of the CDR3 is 15 residues. Germline V CDR1 and CDR2: SQVTM, ANQGSEA. Only a few counts were recorded for this clonotype. Its antigen remains unknown.

The chain employs TRBV29-1 and TRBJ2-7; the D is unclear. Sequences were obtained from naive CD8+ T cells from blood, with Jurkat cell RNA spiked in. Regarding subset: FACS-sorted CD8+CD4-CCR7+CD45RA+ naive T cells. This clonotype originated in a human donor in good health. Some libraries in this study had Jurkat cell RNA spiked in. The CDR3 region is CSVVGEAESSYEQYF. CDR3 bases: TGCAGCGTTGTAGGAGAGGCGGAGAGCTCCTACGAGCAGTACTTC.